Presented here are 9 T cell receptor beta chains from one specimen sequenced in a study of blood T cell repertoires in COVID-19. Sequencing used immunoSEQ multiplex PCR; TCRdb keeps in-frame clones, though not all of them. The sample holds under 95,000 clones, around 88% seen once. Sequenced input: peripheral blood. These receptors came from a man aged 55 to 69 with acute or convalescent COVID-19.

The J gene is TRBJ1-5, the V gene TRBV4-1; 9 bases line up with TRBD1. After removal of 0 bases from V and 6 bases from J, the junction contained 6 bases not matched to a gene. Germline CDR1 is MGHRA and CDR2 is YSYEKL. The CDR3 is 16 residues long. The CDR3 spells CASSQDWDRAGQPQHF. The CDR3 bases are TGCGCCAGCAGCCAAGATTGGGACAGGGCCGGTCAGCCCCAGCATTTT.

The chain joins TRBV3-1 (or the pseudogene TRBV3-2) to TRBJ1-6, with a tentative D call TRBD1 (5 bases). Germline lookup yields CDR1 LGHDT and CDR2 YNNKEL (reference sequence). The CDR3 covers 16 residues. Trimming removed 4 bases from V and 6 bases from J, with 16 bases in between. This chain's CDR3 is CASSLSGGFTNSPLHF. CDR3 in DNA: TGTGCCAGCAGCCTCTCGGGGGGGTTTACTAATTCACCCCTCCACTTT.

The chain joins TRBV2 to TRBJ1-2; 9 bases fit TRBD1. The CDR3 length is 15 residues. Germline-derived CDR1 and CDR2 are SNHLY and FYNNEI. V dropped 6 bases and J dropped 1; count of bases not matched to a gene: 6. The CDR3 region is CASSRLTGGNYGYTF. CDR3 nucleotide sequence: TGTGCCAGCAGCCGCTTGACAGGGGGTAACTATGGCTACACCTTC.

This chain connects TRBV11-3 to TRBJ2-1; a weak D match, TRBD2 (7 bases). Germline V CDR1 and CDR2: SGHNT, YENEEA. V lost 4 bases, J lost 8 bases, and 18 bases lay in between. This CDR3 comprises 15 residues. The CDR3 here is CASSSRDEGGDEQFF. DNA for the CDR3: TGTGCCAGCAGCTCCCGGGACGAGGGGGGGGATGAGCAGTTCTTC.

The gene calls are TRBV5-6 and TRBJ1-2; D gene ambiguous. Deletions cut 0 bases from V and 5 bases from J, with 14 bases between. Germline loops: CDR1 SGHDT, CDR2 YYEEEE. The CDR3 is 15 amino acids. CDR3 residues: CASSLGLVGAYGYTF. CDR3 nucleotides: TGTGCCAGCAGCTTGGGACTTGTCGGAGCGTATGGCTACACCTTC.

V is TRBV19 and J is TRBJ1-2, with D tentatively TRBD1 (5 bases). CDR1 and CDR2 (germline): LNHDA, SQIVND (reference sequence). Between the trimmed V and J ends, which lost 5 bases and 1 base, there was a span of 11 bases. The CDR3 is 14 amino acids. The CDR3 loop is CASSLGPFNYGYTF. CDR3 nucleotide sequence: TGTGCCAGTAGTCTGGGGCCTTTTAACTATGGCTACACCTTC.

V gene TRBV27 combines with J gene TRBJ1-3, with D maybe TRBD1 (6 bases). Trimming shortened V by 2 bases and J by 4 bases, and 12 bases separated the two germline ends. The CDR3 length is 15 residues. From germline, CDR1 is MNHEY and CDR2 SMNVEV (reference sequence). CDR3 residues: CASSLAGALGNTIYF. CDR3 coding DNA: TGTGCCAGCAGTTTAGCAGGGGCATTAGGAAACACCATATATTTT.

The V gene is TRBV7-2, the J gene TRBJ1-1; the match to TRBD1 covers 10 bases. This CDR3 region has 15 residues. J was trimmed by 1 base and V by 5 bases; bases with no gene match: 4. CDR1 and CDR2 from the germline V gene are SGHTA and FQGNSA. The CDR3 protein is CASSARDRGNTEAFF. The CDR3 nucleotides are TGTGCCAGCAGCGCGCGGGACAGGGGGAACACTGAAGCTTTCTTT.

The chain uses TRBV7-6 and TRBJ2-1; TRBD2 agrees at 14 bases. CDR1 is SGHVS, CDR2 FNYEAQ, per germline. Germline trimming cut 5 bases from V and 4 bases from J; bases unmatched to any gene: 13. The CDR3 totals 19 residues. In DNA form, the CDR3 reads TGTGCCAGCAGCCCACCGGGACTAGCGGGGGCCTTCATATACAATGAGCAGTTCTTC. Translated, it gives CASSPPGLAGAFIYNEQFF.